One T cell receptor beta chain is described in this entry. This clone's antigen is unknown. No much larger clonotype is one base removed from it; base qualities were not supplied. This record belongs to a study of blood T cells in healthy people across ages (dated by TCRdb to between 2014 and 2017). Describing the broader study: Template switching captured roughly one uniquely barcoded TCR beta cDNA molecule per two T cells in model experiments. To track age-related changes in TCR beta repertoire diversity, the study relied on deep sequencing normalized with unique cDNA molecular identifiers. Donors were grouped into four age groups: young (average approximately 16 years), middle-aged (39), aged (approximately 67) and long-lived (approximately 82). Donors of different ages were randomly distributed across sequencing lanes to avoid experimental bias. The study analyzed two additional independent replicas of 1 million unique cDNA reads from the same blood draw for two donors, one aged 18 to 30 and one aged 80 or older. Broader findings and caveats from the paper: Observed TCR beta diversity correlated strongly with the percentage of naive T cells measured by flow cytometry. Observed TCR beta diversity per million T cells fell roughly linearly with age, and a significant reduction was already apparent by age roughly 40. Because the CMV infection status of the donors was unknown, age-related changes in expanded clonotypes may potentially have been confounded. Total diversity estimates from one million sequenced T cells were considered lower bounds and underestimates. Bulk unsorted PBMC profiling prevented conclusive comparison of naive and antigen-experienced compartments. Compared with the aged group, more naive CD4+ T cells, fewer expanded clones and increased TCR diversity were shown by the long-lived group, suggesting age selection.

V gives up 0 bases and J gives up 4 bases, and the segment between their germline ends measures 10 bases. Looking up the germline V gene (reference sequence) yields CDR1 DFQATT and CDR2 SNEGSKA. The CDR3 spans 14 residues, from the cysteine through the phenylalanine. The kept DNA is CDR3 alone, 42 bases in frame from the first base. The donors were 40 or so Caucasian individuals from Russia, aged roughly 6 to 90 years, who were systemically healthy. Around 10 milliliters of peripheral blood were collected from each donor into EDTA-treated Vacutainer tubes. Ficoll-Paque density-gradient centrifugation was used to isolate PBMCs, with at least 7 million per sample. Trizol reagent was used to extract total RNA from PBMCs, with at least 6 micrograms per sample. For every donor, an aliquot of PBMCs went through flow cytometry to measure the percentages of naive CD45RAhigh/CD27high T cells. The library came from 5' RACE. Sequencer: Illumina HiSeq 2500. A second PCR of roughly 7 to 11 cycles was performed with a sample-barcoded 5' primer and a J-beta primer mix. A unique molecular identifier was introduced onto each TCR beta cDNA molecule by a template-switch 5' adaptor carrying 12 random nucleotides. At least 2.5 million CDR3-containing paired-end reads were obtained from each sample. All of the RNA was converted into first-strand cDNA using the Mint cDNA synthesis kit, with a TRBC-specific oligonucleotide serving as the primer. Following uracil-DNA glycosylase treatment, a first 18-cycle PCR with universal primers M1SS and BC2_uni_R was performed on all cDNA. In the paper's pipeline: Normalization of each sample was performed by random selection of 1 million high-quality reads, each carrying a distinct molecular identifier. Reads with shared molecular identifiers were discarded instead of being binned into consensus sequences. CDR3 identification, clonotype clustering and error correction used MiTCR with a Q25 quality threshold and the strictest error-elimination algorithm. A nonparametric unseen species model with Euler transformation was used to estimate a lower bound on total TCR beta diversity. TCRdb trimmed public reads at Q25 via fastp, called clones via MiXCR and kept in-frame beta chains. Every CDR3 protein is listed once, alongside the most common genes and DNA of its rows. TCRdb, not the original authors, processed these V and J calls. The sample table records about 1,800,000 distinct CDR3 sequences; 28% of these occur just once. Roughly 8% of the sample comes from the top ten.

Sample: blood. This TCR came from a woman in her thirties in good health. The rearrangement joined TRBV20-1 to TRBJ2-1; the D region possibly corresponds to TRBD1 (5 bases align). The CDR3 protein sequence reads: CSARDLDRYNEQFF. The bases read TGCAGTGCTAGAGATCTCGACAGATACAATGAGCAGTTCTTC.